A selection of T cell receptor beta chains follows, all from one sample in a study of identical twins. Each CDR3 protein is one row after TCRdb ran MiXCR on the 5' RACE reads. Among roughly 480,000 distinct CDR3 sequences listed, roughly a quarter were seen once. The same data also contributed to another study, on T cells expressing NK-cell markers.

Sequencing was done on a sample of CD4+ T cells sorted from blood. Receptor source: a woman between 18 and 30 years old in good health. The CDR3 runs from the conserved cysteine through the conserved F or W. Each record gives: V gene, clone size, CDR3 length, CDR3 protein. Not all rows give a size; the values are once, few, many and, for expanded clones, a class.

TRBV5-6 few 15 CASSLPGEGFNEQFF
TRBV28 - 12 CASSFGQQTQYF
TRBV27 - 14 CASSRSPPNYGYTF
TRBV7-2 - 15 CASSLITGRLDTQYF
TRBV7-9 - 13 CASSFPISNGYTF
TRBV11-2 - 16 CASSLGTGSVNYEQYF
TRBV18 - 14 CASSVPDMAYEQYF
TRBV3-1 few 15 CASSHSRSRTGELFF
TRBV7-2 - 14 CASSLDRGFDEQFF
TRBV10-3 few 17 CAISDGGGRGPYNEQFF
TRBV18 - 15 CASSPMGALYNEQFF
TRBV20-1 - 16 CSARDPKWLVGAEQFF
TRBV5-4 few 14 CATWGREWLGEQFF
TRBV7-3 few 17 CASSLTREAGPGNEQFF
TRBV10-3 - 14 CATLQGPGANVLTF
TRBV5-6 - 15 CASSLDPGNLYEQYF
TRBV19 - 13 CASSPPAVDEQFF
TRBV19 - 15 CASRTTGTSTGELFF
TRBV7-2 few 14 CASSLGGAPETQYF
TRBV3-1 - 14 CASSHRTERNTIYF
TRBV7-2 - 15 CASSFRGGRTDTQYF
TRBV10-3 few 13 CAISAGTGYGYTF
TRBV21-1 - 18 CASSTQSDRGKSQETQYF
TRBV14 many 15 CASSQAPGSYNEQFF
TRBV29-1 few 12 CSVRSGGLEAFF
TRBV3-1 - 14 CASSRQGGHTEAFF
TRBV10-2 - 12 CASSQYPDTQYF
TRBV12-3/TRBV12-4 few 14 CASSLSPDLNEQYF
TRBV20-1 - 13 CSARRTAQETQYF
TRBV20-1 - 15 CSARDAGYRTYEQYF
TRBV6-5 - 18 CASSYSTSGARSPGELFF
TRBV12-3/TRBV12-4 - 13 CASSFSQPQPQHF
TRBV20-1 few 16 CSASYRKREGTDTQYF
TRBV5-1 - 12 CASSFVVGEQYF
TRBV12-3/TRBV12-4 few 13 CASRGADRETQYF
TRBV20-1 few 15 CSASSPRQGNYGYTF
TRBV5-1 - 16 CASSLTGQGATGELFF
TRBV19 - 14 CASAGQGSSNEQFF
TRBV11-3 - 12 CASSKGGGEQYF
TRBV6-4 - 15 CASGIEGQGPDTQYF
TRBV20-1 - 13 CSAESSGQETQYF
TRBV15 - 13 CATSRENLNEQFF
TRBV15 few 13 CATAPTGSYGYTF
TRBV12-3/TRBV12-4 few 15 CASSLIQGSSYEQYF
TRBV11-2 few 18 CASSLGGTSGGRSNEQFF
TRBV5-1 once 16 CASSPIAGPVTDTQYF
TRBV6-1 - 15 CASSERGFSVTAQYF
TRBV7-2 - 16 CASSLFGVAVQETQYF
TRBV7-7 few 14 CASSLVQQGNEQFF
TRBV7-9 many 14 CASSLGSGSYEQYF
TRBV7-9 - 15 CASSPLGRVTNEQFF